These T cell receptor beta chains were read from a single sample in a study of molecular identifiers for immune sequencing clone quantification. TCRdb re-analysed the PCR reads in MiXCR, keeping a single row per CDR3 protein. This table holds 100,000 or so distinct CDR3 sequences, roughly a fifth found once. The sample was naive CD8+ T cells from blood, with Jurkat cell RNA spiked in. The receptor source for this set is a human donor in good health. Some libraries in this study had Jurkat cell RNA spiked in. Each CDR3 is given with its conserved first and last residue. Fields, in order: V gene, J gene, D gene, clone size, CDR3 protein, CDR3 DNA. D genes are given only for firm matches. A clone size is listed for some rows: how often the clone was seen (once, few, many), or a class if it is expanded.

TRBV7-9	TRBJ1-5	-	few	CASSLAGFSNQPQHF	TGTGCCAGCAGCTTAGCAGGGTTTAGCAATCAGCCCCAGCATTTT
TRBV27	TRBJ2-1	TRBD2	many	CASSLGTSGTEQFF	TGTGCCAGCAGTCTAGGAACTAGCGGGACGGAGCAGTTCTTC
TRBV27	TRBJ2-7	TRBD1	-	CASSSGTGVAEQYF	TGTGCCAGCAGTTCGGGGACAGGGGTCGCCGAGCAGTACTTC
TRBV9	TRBJ2-7	-	many	CASSLFEAGARGEQYF	TGTGCCAGTTCCCTATTCGAGGCAGGGGCCCGGGGGGAGCAGTACTTC
TRBV30	TRBJ1-5	-	many	CAWSAQGFGDQPQHF	TGTGCCTGGAGCGCACAGGGTTTTGGAGATCAGCCCCAGCATTTT
TRBV7-3	TRBJ2-1	-	few	CASSVGHSSYNEQFF	TGTGCCAGCAGCGTGGGACACAGCTCCTACAATGAGCAGTTCTTC
TRBV6-2/TRBV6-3	TRBJ1-1	-	few	CASSDLDKAEAFF	TGTGCCAGCAGTGATCTCGACAAGGCTGAAGCTTTCTTT
TRBV19	TRBJ2-6	TRBD1	many	CASSIDGTGSGANVLTF	TGTGCCAGTAGTATAGATGGGACAGGCTCTGGGGCCAACGTCCTGACTTTC
TRBV6-4	TRBJ2-1	TRBD2	-	CASSERSGGVINEQFF	TGTGCCAGCAGTGAGCGAAGCGGGGGGGTCATCAATGAGCAGTTCTTC
TRBV6-2/TRBV6-3	TRBJ2-1	-	-	CASSYGGVPYNEQFF	TGTGCCAGCAGTTACGGGGGAGTACCCTACAATGAGCAGTTCTTC
TRBV9	TRBJ2-1	TRBD2	-	CASSVLAGGNEQFF	TGTGCCAGCAGCGTACTAGCGGGCGGCAATGAGCAGTTCTTC
TRBV9	TRBJ1-2	TRBD1	few	CASSVETGERDGYTF	TGTGCCAGCAGCGTAGAAACAGGGGAAAGAGATGGCTACACCTTC
TRBV27	TRBJ2-7	-	many	CASRGGLEQYF	TGTGCCAGCAGAGGCGGCCTCGAGCAGTACTTC
TRBV9	TRBJ2-3	TRBD2	many	CASSPEGLAGAQGDTQYF	TGTGCCAGCAGCCCAGAAGGACTAGCGGGGGCTCAAGGAGATACGCAGTATTTT
TRBV6-2/TRBV6-3	TRBJ1-1	-	-	CASRGGREMNTEAFF	TGTGCCAGCAGGGGAGGACGGGAAATGAACACTGAAGCTTTCTTT
TRBV4-1	TRBJ2-2	TRBD2	many	CASSESGAPNTGELFF	TGCGCCAGCAGCGAAAGCGGGGCCCCGAACACCGGGGAGCTGTTTTTT
TRBV27	TRBJ2-7	TRBD1	few	CASSFGQGTYEQYF	TGTGCCAGCAGTTTCGGACAGGGAACCTACGAGCAGTACTTC
TRBV11-2	TRBJ2-7	-	few	CASSLDFQAATYEQYF	TGTGCCAGCAGCTTAGATTTCCAGGCCGCAACCTACGAGCAGTACTTC
TRBV11-2	TRBJ2-5	-	few	CASSEPGRRTGQETQYF	TGTGCCAGCAGCGAACCGGGACGCAGGACGGGGCAAGAGACCCAGTACTTC
TRBV28	TRBJ2-7	-	-	CASSLPLGGSGTGARYEQYF	TGTGCCAGCAGTTTGCCCCTTGGCGGTTCAGGGACCGGGGCTCGCTACGAGCAGTACTTC
TRBV20-1	TRBJ2-5	TRBD2	many	CSAWGLAGGPETQYF	TGCAGTGCCTGGGGACTAGCGGGAGGGCCGGAGACCCAGTACTTC
TRBV5-5	TRBJ2-7	-	few	CASSAEGRWDEQYF	TGTGCCAGCAGCGCTGAGGGGCGATGGGACGAGCAGTACTTC
TRBV6-5	TRBJ2-7	-	many	CASSYYRANEQYF	TGTGCCAGCAGTTACTACCGGGCCAACGAGCAGTACTTC
TRBV11-2	TRBJ2-3	TRBD2	many	CASSSWTSGLTDTQYF	TGTGCCAGCAGCTCATGGACTAGCGGACTCACAGATACGCAGTATTTT
TRBV20-1	TRBJ2-1	TRBD2	-	CSAHGTSGSLNEQFF	TGCAGTGCTCACGGGACTAGCGGGAGTCTCAATGAGCAGTTCTTC
TRBV6-5	TRBJ2-3	TRBD1	many	CASHYLRDRETDTQYF	TGTGCCAGCCACTACCTCCGGGACAGGGAGACAGATACGCAGTATTTT
TRBV20-1	TRBJ2-7	TRBD1	many	CSAWDRASYEQYF	TGCAGTGCTTGGGACAGGGCGTCCTACGAGCAGTACTTC
TRBV6-2/TRBV6-3	TRBJ2-3	TRBD1	-	CAGTADRSDPDTQYF	TGTGCCGGCACCGCGGACAGGTCTGATCCAGATACGCAGTATTTT
TRBV29-1	TRBJ2-7	TRBD2	few	CSVEVGLPTYEQYF	TGCAGCGTTGAAGTGGGACTACCCACCTACGAGCAGTACTTC
TRBV7-9	TRBJ2-3	TRBD1	many	CASSPVGTGEYTQYF	TGTGCCAGCAGCCCCGTTGGGACAGGGGAATATACGCAGTATTTT
TRBV12-3/TRBV12-4	TRBJ1-2	-	-	CASSQAGSSYGYTF	TGTGCCAGTTCTCAAGCGGGGTCGTCGTATGGCTACACCTTC
TRBV2	TRBJ2-7	-	-	CATLNRDSYEQYF	TGTGCCACGCTAAACAGGGATTCCTACGAGCAGTACTTC
TRBV5-4	TRBJ2-2	-	few	CASSLDRGNTGELFF	TGTGCCAGCAGCTTGGATAGGGGGAACACCGGGGAGCTGTTTTTT
TRBV5-1	TRBJ2-7	-	many	CASSFGTAGEQYF	TGCGCCAGCAGCTTTGGGACCGCCGGGGAGCAGTACTTC
TRBV6-1	TRBJ2-7	-	-	CASSDSSSAYSYEQYF	TGTGCCAGCAGTGATTCGTCTAGCGCCTACTCCTACGAGCAGTACTTC
TRBV13	TRBJ2-7	-	-	CASSLAQGPSSEQYF	TGTGCCAGCAGCTTAGCTCAGGGGCCCTCGAGCGAGCAGTACTTC
TRBV4-3	TRBJ2-7	-	many	CASSQGRVLYEQYF	TGCGCCAGCAGCCAAGGCAGGGTTTTGTACGAGCAGTACTTC
TRBV9	TRBJ1-1	-	many	CASSVVSGMNTEAFF	TGTGCCAGCAGCGTAGTTAGTGGAATGAACACTGAAGCTTTCTTT
TRBV7-9	TRBJ1-4	-	many	CASSPSGNEKLFF	TGTGCCAGCAGCCCCTCCGGGAATGAAAAACTGTTTTTT
TRBV2	TRBJ2-7	TRBD2	-	CASSDLAGSYEQYF	TGTGCCAGCAGTGACCTAGCGGGAAGCTACGAGCAGTACTTC
TRBV6-5	TRBJ2-1	-	many	CASSYRLTFTYNEQFF	TGTGCCAGCAGTTACCGCTTAACCTTTACCTACAATGAGCAGTTCTTC
TRBV9	TRBJ2-7	TRBD2	-	CAGSPEVGLAPYYEQYF	TGTGCCGGCAGCCCCGAGGTCGGACTAGCCCCCTATTACGAGCAGTACTTC
TRBV4-3	TRBJ2-2	-	-	CASSQDLGLNTGELFF	TGCGCCAGCAGCCAAGATCTAGGGCTGAACACCGGGGAGCTGTTTTTT
TRBV12-3/TRBV12-4	TRBJ2-3	-	many	CASTADTAVDTQYF	TGTGCCAGCACCGCCGACACAGCGGTAGATACGCAGTATTTT
TRBV4-1	TRBJ2-1	TRBD2	-	CASSQGVGGGSEQFF	TGCGCCAGCAGCCAAGGCGTGGGGGGGGGATCTGAGCAGTTCTTC